This T cell receptor beta chain was sequenced during a study of blood T cell repertoires in COVID-19. Study details: Sources were T cells, B-cell-depleted T cells, or PBMCs; the material itself was cDNA or gDNA.

As originally analysed: Cell counts per sample came from amplifying reference gene primers. The data were produced by immunoSEQ multiplex PCR, yet TCRdb's version contains in-frame clones alone and is incomplete. That table gives V, J and clone size, and the DNA gave D and trimming. The sample carries around 180,000 clones, under 85% recorded once. The ends lost 5 bases at V and 1 base at J; junction bases unmatched: 10. The germline CDR1 and CDR2 sequences are LNHDA and SQIVND (reference sequence). The CDR3 consists of 17 residues. The chain employs TRBV19 and TRBJ2-2; 7 bases match TRBD1. The specimen sequenced was peripheral blood. This receptor was obtained from a woman aged 80 or over with acute or convalescent COVID-19. In DNA, the CDR3 is TGTGCCAGTAGTCTTACAGGGGCCAGCTGGAACACCGGGGAGCTGTTTTTT. This translates into CASSLTGASWNTGELFF.